These 28 T cell receptor beta chains came from one sample sequenced in a study of T cell changes during pregnancy in multiple sclerosis. Assay: immunoSEQ multiplex PCR; the TCRdb copy retains only in-frame clones and omits some. Here the sample spans tens of thousands of clones, 93% being singletons. The sample here was CD8+ T cells from peripheral blood mononuclear cells, taken after pregnancy. These receptors were obtained from a female donor with multiple sclerosis, enrolled in a pregnancy study.

V gene TRBV5-5 combines with J gene TRBJ1-1; TRBD1 agrees at 8 bases. Germline V gene sequence: CDR1 SGHKS, CDR2 YYEKEE (reference sequence). V lost 5 bases, J lost 5 bases, and 5 bases stayed unmatched. This CDR3 region has 13 residues. This CDR3 reads CASRQQGGTEAFF. In DNA form, the CDR3 reads TGTGCCAGCAGACAACAGGGGGGGACTGAAGCTTTCTTT.

The chain links TRBV6-5 to TRBJ1-6, with 7 bases identical to TRBD1. V was pared by 6 bases and J by 4 bases, with 6 bases of the junction left unmatched. This CDR3 has 15 residues. CDR1 and CDR2 (germline): MNHEY, SVGAGI. CDR3 amino acids: CASRGTVEYNSPLHF. DNA for the CDR3: TGTGCCAGCAGGGGGACAGTAGAGTATAATTCACCCCTCCACTTT.

The chain has TRBV7-9 and TRBJ2-5; TRBD2 might be the D (6 bases). The CDR3 is 16 residues long. The germline V gene encodes CDR1 SEHNR and CDR2 FQNEAQ (reference sequence). Trimming stripped 2 bases from V and 4 bases from J, with 17 bases between. The CDR3 DNA is TGTGCCAGCAGCTTACCCCCCGGGCCGGAGGGAGAGACCCAGTACTTC. Encoded protein: CASSLPPGPEGETQYF.

The rearrangement links TRBV4-1 to TRBJ2-7; 8 bases fit TRBD2. This CDR3 is 14 amino acids long. Losses at the gene ends were 3 bases for V and 6 bases for J; bases not matched to a gene: 7. Germline CDR1 reads MGHRA; CDR2 reads YSYEKL. The CDR3 bases are TGCGCCAGCAGCCACGGCGGGGGGAACTCCGAGCAGTACTTC. It yields the protein CASSHGGGNSEQYF.

The CDR3 DNA follows: TGCAGCGTTGACTACAACTATGGCTACACCTTC. Encoded protein: CSVDYNYGYTF. V usage is TRBV29-1 and J usage is TRBJ1-2; no clear D. CDR3 length equals 11 residues. V was shortened by 3 bases and J by 2 bases, with 4 bases between the two germline ends. The germline V gene has CDR1 SQVTM and CDR2 ANQGSEA.

The chain is built from TRBV27 and TRBJ1-4; TRBD1 aligns across 9 bases. This CDR3 comprises 14 residues. J was trimmed by 8 bases and V by 5 bases; bases with no gene match: 6. Germline CDR1 is MNHEY and CDR2 is SMNVEV (reference sequence). CDR3 coding DNA: TGTGCCAGCAGTCCCGGACAGGGGTGGGAAAAACTGTTTTTT. Protein sequence: CASSPGQGWEKLFF.

The chain couples TRBV19 to TRBJ1-2; no firm D call. V lost 6 bases and J 6 bases, leaving 11 bases between the germline ends. The V gene's germline CDR1 is LNHDA and CDR2 SQIVND (reference sequence). CDR3 length equals 12 residues. The CDR3, as DNA: TGTGCCAGTAGCCAGAGGGAAGATGGCTACACCTTC. It is translated as CASSQREDGYTF. Based on the CDR3 plus reference TRBV19 and TRBJ1-2, the full variable domain is DGGITQSPKYLFRKEGQNVTLSCEQNLNHDAMYWYRQDPGQGLRLIYYSQIVNDFQKGDIAEGYSVSREKKESFPLTVTSAQKNPTAFYLCASSQREDGYTFGSGTRLTVV.

The chain has TRBV12-5 and TRBJ2-1; 7 positions agree with TRBD2. The CDR3 totals 15 residues. From germline, CDR1 is LGHNT and CDR2 FRNRAP. J lost 7 bases, V lost 1 base, and 7 bases had no gene match. In DNA, the CDR3 is TGTGCTAGTGGTTTGGGGGGGGGAGACTTTAATGAGCAGTTCTTC. Protein sequence: CASGLGGGDFNEQFF.

The chain recombines TRBV4-1 with TRBJ1-1; D not certain. This CDR3 has 12 amino acids. V was cut by 7 bases and J by 4 bases, with 10 bases left in between. Germline-derived CDR1 and CDR2 are MGHRA and YSYEKL. DNA of the CDR3: TGCGCCAGCACAAAGGGAGGCACTGAAGCTTTCTTT. This gives the protein CASTKGGTEAFF.

The J gene is TRBJ2-5, the V gene TRBV5-5, with TRBD1 identical over 10 bases. The junction had 6 bases not matched to a gene; V was cut back by 4 bases and J by 0 bases. In germline, CDR1 is SGHKS, CDR2 YYEKEE (reference sequence). The CDR3 has 16 residues. CDR3: CASSDGTGVYQETQYF. The CDR3 nucleotides read TGTGCCAGCAGCGACGGGACAGGGGTGTACCAAGAGACCCAGTACTTC.

The chain joins TRBV5-4 to TRBJ2-3, with 10 bases lining up with TRBD2. The V and J ends lost 0 bases and 4 bases, in that order; junction bases with no gene match: 8. From germline, CDR1 is SGHNT and CDR2 YYREEE (reference sequence). This CDR3 comprises 17 residues. The CDR3 here is CASSLVGSGGPADTQYF. CDR3 bases: TGTGCCAGCAGCTTGGTTGGTAGCGGGGGGCCCGCAGATACGCAGTATTTT.

CDR3 sequence reads: CASSGNYGYTF. The CDR3 nucleotides read TGTGCCAGTTCGGGGAACTATGGCTACACCTTC. This rearrangement joins TRBV27 to TRBJ1-2; D is unclear. The CDR3 spans 11 residues. Per germline, CDR1 MNHEY and CDR2 SMNVEV (reference sequence). V dropped 9 bases and J dropped 2 bases, with 7 bases sitting between them.

The chain employs TRBV7-9 and TRBJ1-3, with a weak D call TRBD1 (6 bases). Germline V lookup: CDR1 SEHNR, CDR2 FQNEAQ (reference sequence). This CDR3 comprises 15 residues. V lost 8 bases, J lost 2 bases, and 16 bases lay in between. CDR3 sequence reads: CASVLAGDPGNTIYF. The CDR3 DNA is TGTGCCAGCGTGTTGGCAGGGGACCCTGGAAACACCATATATTTT.

The rearrangement uses TRBV21-1 and TRBJ1-4; the table names TRBD1, a call not compared with the DNA. TRBV21-1 is an annotated pseudogene. This CDR3 contains 15 residues. The DNA of the CDR3 is TGTGCCAGCAGCAATCGACAGGTCCCTAATGAAAAACTGTTTTTT. Residues: CASSNRQVPNEKLFF.

The V call is TRBV5-6, the J call TRBJ2-7; D might be TRBD2 (6 bases). CDR1 is SGHDT and CDR2 is YYEEEE in the germline V gene. V dropped 4 bases and J dropped 9 bases, with 20 bases sitting between them. The CDR3 has 14 residues. The CDR3 sequence: CASSLEGQVSGQYF. The CDR3 nucleotides read TGTGCCAGCAGCCTGGAGGGGCAGGTTTCCGGGCAGTACTTC. Combining the CDR3 with reference TRBV5-6 and TRBJ2-7 gives the whole variable domain DAGVTQSPTHLIKTRGQQVTLRCSPKSGHDTVSWYQQALGQGPQFIFQYYEEEERQRGNFPDRFSGHQFPNYSSELNVNALLLGDSALYLCASSLEGQVSGQYFGPGTRLTVT.

The chain has TRBV4-3 and TRBJ2-3; D remains unclear. V lost 0 bases, J lost 2 bases, and 18 bases lay in between. This CDR3 contains 18 residues. Germline lookup yields CDR1 LGHNA and CDR2 YSLEER. The CDR3 is CASSQDLLMTENTDTQYF. Written as DNA, the CDR3 is TGCGCCAGCAGCCAAGATCTTTTGATGACGGAGAACACAGATACGCAGTATTTT.

The genes are TRBV7-2 and TRBJ2-1; D ambiguous. The CDR3 totals 15 residues. Germline V CDR1 and CDR2: SGHTA, FQGNSA. V was cut by 2 bases and J by 4 bases, with 12 bases left in between. The CDR3 nucleotides are TGTGCCAGCAGCTTAAGACCGAGGATGTACAATGAGCAGTTCTTC. Its translation is CASSLRPRMYNEQFF. Variable domain in full (rest from reference TRBV7-2 and TRBJ2-1): GAGVSQSPSNKVTEKGKDVELRCDPISGHTALYWYRQSLGQGLEFLIYFQGNSAPDKSGLPSDRFSAERTGGSVSTLTIQRTQQEDSAVYLCASSLRPRMYNEQFFGPGTRLTVL.

J is TRBJ2-1 and V is TRBV2; weak D call: TRBD1 (5 bases). The CDR3 spans 16 residues. V was clipped by 0 bases and J by 7 bases, with 16 bases between them. Germline CDR1 is SNHLY and CDR2 is FYNNEI. CDR3 nucleotides: TGTGCCAGCAGTGAAGCAGTCCAGGGAAGAATGAATGAGCAGTTCTTC. It translates to CASSEAVQGRMNEQFF.

The J gene is TRBJ2-5, the V gene TRBV19, with 10 positions matching TRBD1. The closer fit of TRBJ2-7 to the DNA end suggests the J call may be wrong. Germline V gene lookup returns CDR1 LNHDA and CDR2 SQIVND (reference sequence). The CDR3 is 15 amino acids. CDR3 DNA: TGTGCCAGTAGTGTGAGACAGGGGGCGGGCTACGAGCAGTACTTC. It codes for CASSVRQGAGYEQYF.

This rearrangement joins TRBV9 to TRBJ2-3, with 7 bases aligning to TRBD1. This CDR3 is built from 14 residues. The J segment lost 3 bases and the V segment lost 4 bases, leaving 5 bases of the junction unmatched. The germline V gene has CDR1 SGDLS and CDR2 YYNGEE. In nucleotides, the CDR3 is TGTGCCAGCAGCCCGACAGGGAGAACAGATACGCAGTATTTT. This gives the protein CASSPTGRTDTQYF.

The genes are TRBV9 and TRBJ2-5, with 7 bases fitting TRBD2. With 4 bases clipped from V and 5 bases from J, the junction kept 11 bases outside the gene matches. Germline CDR1 and CDR2: SGDLS and YYNGEE. There are 15 residues in the CDR3. The CDR3: CASSPEAGAVETQYF. As DNA, the CDR3 is TGTGCCAGCAGCCCAGAGGCGGGAGCGGTGGAGACCCAGTACTTC.

This chain links TRBV5-1 with TRBJ2-7; tentatively, D is TRBD2 (5 bases). The germline V gene has CDR1 SGHRS and CDR2 YFSETQ. The CDR3 has 13 residues. The CDR3 region is CASQAGPSHEQYF. DNA for the CDR3: TGCGCATCCCAGGCGGGCCCTTCCCACGAGCAGTACTTC.

This clone was counted a few times. The chain is built from TRBV4-1 and TRBJ1-1, with D possibly matching TRBD1 (6 bases). V lost 4 bases to trimming and J lost 1 base, with 7 bases between them. The CDR3 loop spans 13 amino acids. Germline assignment: CDR1 MGHRA and CDR2 YSYEKL. CDR3 sequence (DNA): TGCGCCAGCAGCCCGACAGGGAACACTGAAGCTTTCTTT. Its translation: CASSPTGNTEAFF.

This clone was found once. CDR3 sequence reads: CASSVGGTDTQYF. The CDR3 nucleotides read TGTGCCAGCAGCGTAGGAGGCACAGATACGCAGTATTTT. The chain uses TRBV9 and TRBJ2-3, with unresolved D. CDR3 length: 13 amino acids. Germline CDR1 is SGDLS and CDR2 is YYNGEE. Trimming pared 0 bases from V and 1 base from J, leaving 3 bases between.

The chain recombines TRBV27 with TRBJ1-6; D gene ambiguous. Germline assignment: CDR1 MNHEY and CDR2 SMNVEV (reference sequence). CDR3 length: 13 amino acids. V was cut by 8 bases and J by 7 bases, with 12 bases left in between. The CDR3 DNA sequence: TGTGCCAGCGCTCCCTCGGGGAATTCACCCCTCCACTTT. Its translation is CASAPSGNSPLHF.

The chain links TRBV11-1 to TRBJ2-1; 7 bases agree with TRBD1. The CDR3 consists of 16 residues. Germline-derived CDR1 and CDR2 are SGHAT and FQDESV (reference sequence). The J segment lost 2 bases and the V segment lost 7 bases, leaving 11 bases of the junction unmatched. CDR3 amino acids: CASKTQTGTAYNEQFF. CDR3 DNA: TGTGCCAGCAAAACTCAAACCGGGACAGCCTACAATGAGCAGTTCTTC.

The CDR3 DNA follows: TGTGCCAGCAGTTCCGGACAGGGAGGCCCCGAGCAGTACTTC. This gives the protein CASSSGQGGPEQYF. The genes are TRBV27 and TRBJ2-7; TRBD1 matches at 8 bases. This CDR3 is built from 14 residues. Germline lookup yields CDR1 MNHEY and CDR2 SMNVEV (reference sequence). The V and J ends lost 4 bases and 6 bases, in that order; junction bases with no gene match: 8.

The rearrangement uses TRBV6-4 and TRBJ2-2; D possibly corresponds to TRBD1 (5 bases). The germline gives CDR1 MRHNA, CDR2 SNTAGT. The CDR3 totals 15 residues. Deletions cut 5 bases from V and 1 base from J, with 11 bases between. For the CDR3, the DNA is TGTGCCAGCAGTAGTAACGACAGGAACACCGGGGAGCTGTTTTTT. This sequence encodes CASSSNDRNTGELFF.